This passage covers 25 T cell receptor beta chains from one sample sequenced in a study of radiotherapy plus CTLA-4 blockade in lung cancer. Assay used: immunoSEQ multiplex PCR; TCRdb lists only in-frame clones, some missing. Of about 110,000 clones listed, about 83% are singletons. The sequences come from peripheral blood, collected from a patient treated with radiotherapy plus ipilimumab. The receptors derive from a human donor with non-small cell lung cancer that progressed on radiotherapy plus ipilimumab. Some clones in this sample may be carry-over from other donors' samples.

The rearrangement joins TRBV25-1 to TRBJ1-2, with D possibly matching TRBD1 (6 bases). This CDR3 region has 18 residues. The V end lost 3 bases, the J end lost 8 bases, and 28 bases lay between the germline ends. Germline V lookup: CDR1 MGHDK, CDR2 SYGVNS. CDR3 DNA: TGTGCCAGCAGTGAGGGGGGGCTTCAGAGTACCTTCCCAAGGGGCTACACCTTC. Residues: CASSEGGLQSTFPRGYTF.

V is TRBV4-1 and J is TRBJ2-1; the D call may be TRBD1 or TRBD2 (5 bases each). V was cut by 3 bases and J by 7 bases, with 19 bases left in between. There are 16 residues in the CDR3. Germline V gives CDR1 MGHRA, CDR2 YSYEKL. CDR3: CASSQPRDSWGNEQFF. CDR3 nucleotides: TGCGCCAGCAGCCAGCCCCGGGATTCCTGGGGGAATGAGCAGTTCTTC.

This chain joins TRBV9 and TRBJ1-1, with TRBD1 identical over 9 bases. Germline CDR1 is SGDLS and CDR2 is YYNGEE. V lost 2 bases and J lost 8; bases outside the gene matches: 13. This CDR3 spans 16 amino acids. In nucleotides, the CDR3 is TGTGCCAGCAGCGTCGGGACAGGGCGCGCGGTTGGGGAAGCTTTCTTT. It translates to CASSVGTGRAVGEAFF.

This chain joins TRBV9 and TRBJ1-6; D remains unclear. V dropped 0 bases and J dropped 9 bases, with 7 bases sitting between them. CDR3 length: 13 amino acids. Germline CDR1 reads SGDLS; CDR2 reads YYNGEE. CDR3 sequence (DNA): TGTGCCAGCAGCGTAGTTGCCGGTTCACCCCTCCACTTT. The encoded protein is CASSVVAGSPLHF.

The rearrangement joins TRBV2 to TRBJ1-5; no clear D gene. CDR3 length: 13 amino acids. V dropped 5 bases and J dropped 7 bases, with 12 bases sitting between them. Germline CDR1 and CDR2: SNHLY and FYNNEI. In nucleotides, the CDR3 is TGTGCCAGCAGTTTTGAGTCCGGCCAGCCCCAGCATTTT. Protein: CASSFESGQPQHF.

This clone was found a few times. The V call is TRBV19, the J call TRBJ1-3; perhaps TRBD1 as D (6 bases). Germline assignment: CDR1 LNHDA and CDR2 SQIVND (reference sequence). Trimming removed 3 bases from V and 3 bases from J, with 9 bases in between. The CDR3 is 14 amino acids. The CDR3 here is CASSIQGLGNTIYF. Here the CDR3 DNA reads TGTGCCAGTAGTATCCAGGGGCTTGGAAACACCATATATTTT.

This clone appeared once. The chain links TRBV5-6 to TRBJ2-2, with D unresolved. In germline, CDR1 is SGHDT, CDR2 YYEEEE. This CDR3 is built from 13 residues. With 3 bases removed from V and 7 bases from J, the gap between germline ends came to 10 bases. The CDR3: CASSSGPIGELFF. The DNA for the CDR3 is TGTGCCAGCAGCTCCGGCCCTATCGGGGAGCTGTTTTTT.

The chain links TRBV5-1 to TRBJ2-1; D possibly uses TRBD1 or TRBD2 (5 bases each). CDR1 and CDR2 from the germline V gene are SGHRS and YFSETQ. The CDR3 consists of 16 residues. The V and J ends lost 4 bases and 2 bases respectively, with 16 bases between them. The CDR3 DNA reads TGCGCCAGCAGCAGAACCGGGACGGGCACCTACAATGAGCAGTTCTTC. Its protein is CASSRTGTGTYNEQFF.

This sequence joins TRBV5-1 and TRBJ2-3, with TRBD1 matching 9 bases. V shed 3 bases and J 3 bases; nucleotides not matched to a gene: 5. CDR3 length equals 15 residues. Germline V gene sequence: CDR1 SGHRS, CDR2 YFSETQ. In nucleotides, the CDR3 is TGCGCCAGCAGCTCGGCGGGACAGGGAACAGATACGCAGTATTTT. It specifies CASSSAGQGTDTQYF.

This clone was counted a few times. The V and J genes are TRBV7-2 and TRBJ2-2; D unclear. CDR1 is SGHTA and CDR2 is FQGNSA in the germline V gene. Trimming removed 2 bases at V and 7 bases at J, with 14 bases between. There are 15 residues in the CDR3. CDR3 sequence reads: CASSLLPGYDGELFF. For the CDR3, the DNA is TGTGCCAGCAGCTTACTCCCGGGCTACGACGGGGAGCTGTTTTTT.

The chain combines TRBV30 with TRBJ2-7; weak D call: TRBD1 (5 bases). The CDR3 is 11 residues long. Germline CDR1 is GTSNPN and CDR2 is SVGIG (reference sequence). Trimming took 2 bases from V and 7 from J, leaving 9 bases between them. CDR3 sequence (DNA): TGTGCCTGGAGTCGAGGACAAGAGCAGTACTTC. It yields the protein CAWSRGQEQYF.

The chain combines TRBV7-2 with TRBJ1-6, with D hard to call. V was trimmed by 6 bases and J by 5 bases, leaving 14 bases between them. The CDR3 length is 15 residues. Germline V gives CDR1 SGHTA, CDR2 FQGNSA. This chain's CDR3 is CASSLMRVDNSPLHF. CDR3 bases: TGTGCCAGCAGTTTGATGAGGGTTGATAATTCACCCCTCCACTTT.

The genes are TRBV27 and TRBJ1-5; perhaps TRBD1 as D (6 bases). The CDR3 sequence is 16 residues long. In germline, CDR1 is MNHEY, CDR2 SMNVEV (reference sequence). Trimming pared 5 bases from V and 2 bases from J, leaving 16 bases between. Here the CDR3 DNA reads TGTGCCAGCAGTGAGTACAGGGCCGGTCGCAATCAGCCCCAGCATTTT. Translation gives CASSEYRAGRNQPQHF.

J is TRBJ2-2 and V is TRBV4-3; D might be TRBD2 (5 bases). Trimming shortened V by 1 base and J by 4 bases, and 10 bases separated the two germline ends. In germline, CDR1 is LGHNA, CDR2 YSLEER. The CDR3 has 15 residues. The CDR3 DNA reads as TGCGCCAGCAGCCAAGTCGGACTTTCCACCGGGGAGCTGTTTTTT. Translation: CASSQVGLSTGELFF.

The chain is built from TRBV15 and TRBJ1-5, with 9 nucleotides matching TRBD1. The V and J ends lost 1 base and 4 bases, in that order; junction bases with no gene match: 2. Germline V lookup: CDR1 LNHNV, CDR2 YYDKDF (reference sequence). The CDR3 is 15 residues long. The CDR3 nucleotides read TGTGCCACCAGCAGAGTTGGACAGGGGAATCAGCCCCAGCATTTT. Its translation is CATSRVGQGNQPQHF.

The chain links TRBV11-2 to TRBJ2-1; 7 nucleotides line up with TRBD1. Trimming removed 5 bases from V and 4 bases from J; junction bases left unmatched: 5. The germline V gene has CDR1 SGHAT and CDR2 FQNNGV. CDR3 size: 14 residues. CDR3 region: CASSVGQYYNEQFF. In DNA form, the CDR3 reads TGTGCCAGCAGCGTGGGACAGTATTACAATGAGCAGTTCTTC.

The chain carries TRBV11-2 and TRBJ2-3; D call uncertain. The germline gives CDR1 SGHAT, CDR2 FQNNGV. The CDR3 is 14 residues long. Trimming left V 1 base short and J 1 base short, with 6 bases between. CDR3 sequence (DNA): TGTGCCAGCAGCTTAGGGTTCCGCACAGATACGCAGTATTTT. Translated, it gives CASSLGFRTDTQYF.

The chain has TRBV5-1 and TRBJ2-1, with 14 bases that match TRBD2. Germline V lookup: CDR1 SGHRS, CDR2 YFSETQ. J lost 7 bases, V lost 4 bases, and 7 bases had no gene match. CDR3 length: 16 residues. CDR3 sequence (DNA): TGCGCCAGCAGCGGCGGGACTAGCGGGGGTGAAAATGAGCAGTTCTTC. Translation: CASSGGTSGGENEQFF.

This clone was counted only a few times. The rearrangement joins TRBV5-1 to TRBJ1-2; D gene uncertain. Per germline, CDR1 SGHRS and CDR2 YFSETQ. Trimming pared 0 bases from V and 12 bases from J, leaving 12 bases between. The CDR3 is 12 residues long. CDR3 protein: CASSLEREKHTF. The DNA for the CDR3 is TGCGCCAGCAGCTTGGAAAGGGAGAAGCACACCTTC.

V gene TRBV18 combines with J gene TRBJ2-3; no clear D. Looked up from germline, CDR1 is KGHSH and CDR2 is LQKENI. There are 15 residues in the CDR3. V lost 3 bases, J lost 3 bases, and 13 bases lay in between. The CDR3 bases are TGTGCCAGCTCACCGTCCCCCGGAAGGACAGATACGCAGTATTTT. Translating gives CASSPSPGRTDTQYF. Complete variable domain (other parts from reference TRBV18 and TRBJ2-3): NAGVMQNPRHLVRRRGQEARLRCSPMKGHSHVYWYRQLPEEGLKFMVYLQKENIIDESGMPKERFSAEFPKEGPSILRIQQVVRGDSAAYFCASSPSPGRTDTQYFGPGTRLTVL.

The genes are TRBV5-1 and TRBJ2-5; D unclear. Between the trimmed V and J ends, which lost 0 bases and 0 bases, there was a span of 6 bases. This CDR3 region has 14 residues. Germline assignment: CDR1 SGHRS and CDR2 YFSETQ. CDR3 bases: TGCGCCAGCAGCTTGGCAGCCCACCAAGAGACCCAGTACTTC. This codes for CASSLAAHQETQYF.

V usage is TRBV5-1 and J usage is TRBJ2-7; TRBD1 or TRBD2 may be the D gene (7 bases each). Trimming stripped 5 bases from V and 4 bases from J, with 16 bases between. The germline CDR1 and CDR2 sequences are SGHRS and YFSETQ. CDR3 length: 14 amino acids. The CDR3 nucleotides are TGCGCCAGCAGGGACGGGACAGCGGGGTACGAGCAGTACTTC. The encoded protein is CASRDGTAGYEQYF.

The chain couples TRBV5-5 to TRBJ1-1, with D possibly TRBD1 on 6 matching bases. The CDR3 is 15 amino acids. Trimming removed 3 bases at V and 4 bases at J, with 16 bases between. CDR1 and CDR2 (germline): SGHKS, YYEKEE (reference sequence). The CDR3 reads CASSSLQGWSTEAFF. CDR3 coding DNA: TGTGCCAGCAGCTCACTACAGGGATGGAGCACTGAAGCTTTCTTT.

The chain recombines TRBV5-8 with TRBJ1-5; D is unclear. The V end lost 4 bases, the J end lost 4 bases, and 9 bases lay between the germline ends. Germline CDR1 SGHTS, CDR2 YDEGEE. The CDR3 contains 13 residues. For the CDR3, the DNA is TGTGCCAGCAGCCAAGGACTGAATCAGCCCCAGCATTTT. Its translation is CASSQGLNQPQHF.

The chain is built from TRBV6-4 and TRBJ2-5, with TRBD2 identical over 9 bases. The CDR3 length is 16 residues. With V trimmed by 3 bases and J by 1 base, 6 bases remained unmatched. The germline V gene has CDR1 MRHNA and CDR2 SNTAGT. This chain's CDR3 is CASSEGGGGGQETQYF. As DNA, the CDR3 is TGTGCCAGCAGTGAAGGTGGCGGGGGGGGCCAAGAGACCCAGTACTTC.